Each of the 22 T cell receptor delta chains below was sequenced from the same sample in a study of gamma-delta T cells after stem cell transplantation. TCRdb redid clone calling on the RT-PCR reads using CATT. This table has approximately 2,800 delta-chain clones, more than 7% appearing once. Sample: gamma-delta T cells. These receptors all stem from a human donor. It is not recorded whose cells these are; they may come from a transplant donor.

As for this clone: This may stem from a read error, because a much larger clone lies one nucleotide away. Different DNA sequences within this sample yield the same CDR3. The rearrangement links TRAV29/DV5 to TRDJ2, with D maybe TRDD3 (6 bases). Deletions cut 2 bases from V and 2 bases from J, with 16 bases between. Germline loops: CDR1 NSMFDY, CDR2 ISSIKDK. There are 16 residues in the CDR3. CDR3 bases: TGTGCAGCAAGAGCACTAGGGGATGACTTGACAGCACAACTCTTCTTT. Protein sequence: CAARALGDDLTAQLFF. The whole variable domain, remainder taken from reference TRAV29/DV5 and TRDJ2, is DQQVKQNSPSLSVQEGRISILNCDYTNSMFDYFLWYKKYPAEGPTFLISISSIKDKNEDGRFTVFLNKSAKHLSLHIVPSQPGDSAVYFCAARALGDDLTAQLFFGKGTQLIVEP.

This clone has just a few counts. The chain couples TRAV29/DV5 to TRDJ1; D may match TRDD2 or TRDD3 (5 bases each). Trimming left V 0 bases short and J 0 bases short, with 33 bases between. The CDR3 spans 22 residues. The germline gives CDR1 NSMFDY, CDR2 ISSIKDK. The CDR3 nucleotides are TGTGCAGCAAGCGCCTCGACCTTCTCCAATCTGGATAAGGGCGTTAACACCGATAAACTCATCTTT. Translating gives CAASASTFSNLDKGVNTDKLIF. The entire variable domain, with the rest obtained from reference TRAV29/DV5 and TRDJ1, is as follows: DQQVKQNSPSLSVQEGRISILNCDYTNSMFDYFLWYKKYPAEGPTFLISISSIKDKNEDGRFTVFLNKSAKHLSLHIVPSQPGDSAVYFCAASASTFSNLDKGVNTDKLIFGKGTRVTVEP.

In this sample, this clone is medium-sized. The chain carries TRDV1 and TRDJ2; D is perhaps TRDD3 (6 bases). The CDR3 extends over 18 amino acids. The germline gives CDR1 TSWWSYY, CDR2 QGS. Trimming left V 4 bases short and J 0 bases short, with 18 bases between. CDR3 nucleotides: TGTGCTCTTGGGGGCCGTCCATGGGGGTCGGCTTTGACAGCACAACTCTTCTTT. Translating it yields CALGGRPWGSALTAQLFF.

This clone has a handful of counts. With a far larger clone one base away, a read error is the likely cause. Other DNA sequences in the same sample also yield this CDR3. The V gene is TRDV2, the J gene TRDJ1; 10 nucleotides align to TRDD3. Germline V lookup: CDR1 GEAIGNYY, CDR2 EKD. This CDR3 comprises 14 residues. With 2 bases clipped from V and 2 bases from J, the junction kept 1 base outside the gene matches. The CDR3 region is CACDRLGDTDKLIF. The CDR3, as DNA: TGTGCCTGTGACAGACTGGGGGATACCGATAAACTCATCTTT.

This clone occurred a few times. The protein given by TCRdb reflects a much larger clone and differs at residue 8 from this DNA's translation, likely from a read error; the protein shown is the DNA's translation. The CDR3 loop is CACDSTGAYWDTRQMFF. Here the CDR3 DNA reads TGTGCCTGTGACAGTACTGGGGCATACTGGGACACCCGACAGATGTTTTTC. This chain uses TRDV2 with TRDJ3; 7 bases are shared with TRDD3. This CDR3 spans 17 amino acids. The V gene's germline CDR1 is GEAIGNYY and CDR2 EKD. V gave up 2 bases and J gave up 3 bases; unmatched junction bases: 6.

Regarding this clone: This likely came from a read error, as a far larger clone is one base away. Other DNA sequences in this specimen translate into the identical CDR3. DNA for the CDR3: TGTGCCTGTGACACAGGAACTGGGGGATATAGAGGAAACAACTGGAAGCTCATCTTT. Translated: CACDTGTGGYRGNNWKLIF. The rearrangement joins TRDV2 to TRDJ1, with TRDD3 matching over 11 bases. This CDR3 has 19 amino acids. Trimming at V came to 1 base and at J to 11 bases, leaving 23 bases not matched to a gene. Germline CDR1 and CDR2: GEAIGNYY and EKD.

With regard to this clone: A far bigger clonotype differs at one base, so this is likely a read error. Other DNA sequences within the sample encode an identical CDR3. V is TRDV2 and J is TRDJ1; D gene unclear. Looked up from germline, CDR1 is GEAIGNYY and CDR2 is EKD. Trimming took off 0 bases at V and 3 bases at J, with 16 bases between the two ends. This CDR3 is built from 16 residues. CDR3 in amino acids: CACDTGAPQMADKLIF. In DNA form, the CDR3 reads TGTGCCTGTGACACCGGGGCCCCACAGATGGCCGATAAACTCATCTTT.

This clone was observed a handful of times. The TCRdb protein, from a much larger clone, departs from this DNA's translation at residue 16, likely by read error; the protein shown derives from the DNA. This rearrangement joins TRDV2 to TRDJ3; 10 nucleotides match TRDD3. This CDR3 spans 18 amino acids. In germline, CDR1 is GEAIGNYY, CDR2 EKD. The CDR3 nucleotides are TGTGCCTGTGACACGGGGGGATACGGCTCCTGGGACACCCGACAGGTGTTTTTC. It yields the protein CACDTGGYGSWDTRQVFF.

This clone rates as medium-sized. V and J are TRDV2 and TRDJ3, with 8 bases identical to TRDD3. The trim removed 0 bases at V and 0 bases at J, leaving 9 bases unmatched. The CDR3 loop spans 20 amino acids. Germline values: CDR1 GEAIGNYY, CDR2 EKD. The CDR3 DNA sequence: TGTGCCTGTGACACCGTACTGGGGGCCGATAGCTCCTGGGACACCCGACAGATGTTTTTC. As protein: CACDTVLGADSSWDTRQMFF.

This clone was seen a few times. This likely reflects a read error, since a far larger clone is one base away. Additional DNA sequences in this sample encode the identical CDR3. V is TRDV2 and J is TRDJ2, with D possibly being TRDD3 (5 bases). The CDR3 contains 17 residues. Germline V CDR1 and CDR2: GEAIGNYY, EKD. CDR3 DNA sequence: TGTGCCTGTGACCTACTGGCGCCCGAGGCTTTGACAGCACAACTTTTCTTT. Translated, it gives CACDLLAPEALTAQLFF.

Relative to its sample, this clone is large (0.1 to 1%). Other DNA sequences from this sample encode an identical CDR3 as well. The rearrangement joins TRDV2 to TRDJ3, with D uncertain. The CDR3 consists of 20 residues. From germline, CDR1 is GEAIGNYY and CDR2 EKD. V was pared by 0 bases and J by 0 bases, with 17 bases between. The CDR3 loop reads CACDTVGGVLPSWDTRQMFF. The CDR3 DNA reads TGTGCCTGTGACACCGTTGGCGGGGTGCTACCCTCCTGGGACACCCGACAGATGTTTTTC.

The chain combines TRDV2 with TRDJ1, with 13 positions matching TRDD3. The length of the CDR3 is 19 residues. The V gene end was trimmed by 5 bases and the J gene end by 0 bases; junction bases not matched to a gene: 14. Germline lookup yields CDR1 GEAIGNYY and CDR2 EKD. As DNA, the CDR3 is TGTGCCTGTGGCACTCGTACTGGGGGATACGTGGTGTACACCGATAAACTCATCTTT. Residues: CACGTRTGGYVVYTDKLIF.

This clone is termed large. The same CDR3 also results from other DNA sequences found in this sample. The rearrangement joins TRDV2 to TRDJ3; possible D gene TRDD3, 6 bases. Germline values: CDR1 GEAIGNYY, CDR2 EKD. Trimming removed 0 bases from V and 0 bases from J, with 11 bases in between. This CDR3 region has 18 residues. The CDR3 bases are TGTGCCTGTGACACCTTGGGGGTCTCCTCCTGGGACACCCGACAGATGTTTTTC. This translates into CACDTLGVSSWDTRQMFF.

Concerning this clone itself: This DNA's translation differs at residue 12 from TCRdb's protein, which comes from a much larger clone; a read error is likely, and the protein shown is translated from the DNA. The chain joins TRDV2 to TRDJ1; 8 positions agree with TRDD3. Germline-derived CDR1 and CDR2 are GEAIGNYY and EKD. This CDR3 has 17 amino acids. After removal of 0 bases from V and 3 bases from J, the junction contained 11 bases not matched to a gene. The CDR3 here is CACDTRWGTPNADKLIF. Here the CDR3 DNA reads TGTGCCTGTGACACCCGCTGGGGGACCCCAAACGCCGATAAACTCATCTTT.

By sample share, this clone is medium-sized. This chain's CDR3 is CALGELGMGDTLQYTDKLIF. CDR3 nucleotides: TGTGCTCTTGGGGAACTGGGAATGGGGGATACCCTCCAGTACACCGATAAACTCATCTTT. The chain has TRDV1 and TRDJ1; 10 nucleotides align to TRDD3. CDR1 TSWWSYY and CDR2 QGS come from the germline V gene. Trimming took 0 bases from V and 0 from J; bases not matched to a gene: 13. The CDR3 runs to 20 residues.

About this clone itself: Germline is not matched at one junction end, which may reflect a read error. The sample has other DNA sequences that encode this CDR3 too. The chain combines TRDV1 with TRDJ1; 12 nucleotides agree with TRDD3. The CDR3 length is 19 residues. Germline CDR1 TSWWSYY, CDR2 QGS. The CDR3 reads CALGNKAFAVLGDTGKLIF. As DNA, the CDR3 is TGTGCTCTTGGGAATAAGGCCTTCGCCGTACTGGGGGATACCGGCAAACTCATCTTC.

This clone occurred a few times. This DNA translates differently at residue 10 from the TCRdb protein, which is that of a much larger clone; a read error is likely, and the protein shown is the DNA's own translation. DNA for the CDR3: TGTGCCTGTGACATACTGGGGGATAGCCCCTGGGACACCCGACAGATGTTTTTC. Its protein is CACDILGDSPWDTRQMFF. This chain uses TRDV2 with TRDJ3; 11 nucleotides line up with TRDD3. V shed 2 bases and J 2 bases; nucleotides not matched to a gene: 4. CDR3 length equals 18 residues. Germline V CDR1 and CDR2: GEAIGNYY, EKD.

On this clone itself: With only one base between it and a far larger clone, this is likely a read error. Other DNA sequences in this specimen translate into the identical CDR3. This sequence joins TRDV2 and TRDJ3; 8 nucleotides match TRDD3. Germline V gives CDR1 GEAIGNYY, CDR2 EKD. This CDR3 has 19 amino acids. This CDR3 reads CACDGWGTPRSWDTRQMFF. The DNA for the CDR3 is TGTGCCTGTGACGGCTGGGGGACTCCTCGATCCTGGGACACCCGACAGATGTTCTTC.

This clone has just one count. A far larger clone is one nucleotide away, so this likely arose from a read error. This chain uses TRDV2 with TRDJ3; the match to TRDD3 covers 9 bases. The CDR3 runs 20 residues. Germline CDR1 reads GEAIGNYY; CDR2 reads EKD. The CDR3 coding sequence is TGTGCCTGTGGCACCGCTACTGGGGGACGGAGCTCCTGGGACACCCGACAGATGTTTTTC. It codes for CACGTATGGRSSWDTRQMFF.

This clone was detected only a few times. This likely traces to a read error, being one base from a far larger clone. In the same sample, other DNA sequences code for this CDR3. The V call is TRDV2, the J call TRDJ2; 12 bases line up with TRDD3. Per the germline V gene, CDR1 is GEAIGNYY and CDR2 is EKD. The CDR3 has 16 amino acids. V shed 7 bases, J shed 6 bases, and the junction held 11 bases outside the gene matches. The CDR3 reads CACDILGDTGAAQLFF. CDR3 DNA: TGTGCCTGCGATATACTGGGGGATACAGGGGCAGCACAACTCTTCTTT.

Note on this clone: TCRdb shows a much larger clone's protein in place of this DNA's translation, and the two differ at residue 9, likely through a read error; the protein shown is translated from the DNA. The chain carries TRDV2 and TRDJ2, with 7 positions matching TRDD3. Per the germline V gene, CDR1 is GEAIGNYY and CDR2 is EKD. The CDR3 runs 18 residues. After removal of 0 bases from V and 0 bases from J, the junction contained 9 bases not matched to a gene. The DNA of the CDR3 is TGTGCCTGTGACACCGTTGGGGGACACTCAGCTTTGACAGCACAACTCTTCTTT. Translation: CACDTVGGHSALTAQLFF.

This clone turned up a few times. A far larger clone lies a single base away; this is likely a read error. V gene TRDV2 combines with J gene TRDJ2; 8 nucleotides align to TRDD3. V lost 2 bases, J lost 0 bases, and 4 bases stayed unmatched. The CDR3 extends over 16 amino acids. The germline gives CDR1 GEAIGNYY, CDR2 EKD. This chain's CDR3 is CACDIPGDTLTAQLFF. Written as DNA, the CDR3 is TGTGCCTGTGACATACCGGGGGATACTTTGACAGCACAACTCTTCTTT.